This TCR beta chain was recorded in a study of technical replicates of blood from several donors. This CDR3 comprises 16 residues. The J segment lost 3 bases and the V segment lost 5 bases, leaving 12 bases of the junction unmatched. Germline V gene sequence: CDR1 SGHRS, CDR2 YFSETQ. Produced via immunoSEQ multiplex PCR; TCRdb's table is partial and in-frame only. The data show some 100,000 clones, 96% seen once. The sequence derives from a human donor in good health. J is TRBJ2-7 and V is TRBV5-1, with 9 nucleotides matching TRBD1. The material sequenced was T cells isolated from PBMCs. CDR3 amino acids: CASRHGGTGLFYEQYF. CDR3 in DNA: TGCGCCAGCAGGCACGGCGGGACAGGGCTTTTCTACGAGCAGTACTTC.